The clone carrying this T cell receptor (beta chain) was observed once. Sequencing was performed with immunoSEQ multiplex PCR; in TCRdb, only in-frame clones are kept and a portion is missing. This table has over 30,000 clones, roughly 88% appearing once. This CDR3 contains 15 residues. Germline V CDR1 and CDR2: SGHNT, YYREEE (reference sequence). Trimming cost V 2 bases and J 5 bases; bases outside gene matches: 2. This specimen belongs to a study of T cells in narcolepsy. The sequence was collected from a human donor with narcolepsy. This chain uses TRBV5-4 with TRBJ2-1, with TRBD2 identical over 12 bases. The sequenced sample consisted of CD45RA- memory CD4+ T cells from PBMCs. The CDR3 spells CASSFRTSGDNEQFF. In DNA form, the CDR3 reads TGTGCCAGCAGCTTCAGGACTAGCGGGGACAATGAGCAGTTCTTC. Together with reference TRBV5-4 and TRBJ2-1, the CDR3 gives the full variable domain: ETGVTQSPTHLIKTRGQQVTLRCSSQSGHNTVSWYQQALGQGPQFIFQYYREEENGRGNFPPRFSGLQFPNYSSELNVNALELDDSALYLCASSFRTSGDNEQFFGPGTRLTVL.